This T cell receptor beta chain emerged from a study of cytomegalovirus exposure and HLA in healthy donors (dated by TCRdb to about 2017). Regarding the research as a whole: An earlier analysis of fewer than 750 of the donors reported approximately 300 Gb of sequence data and 100 million to 120 million unique TCR beta sequences obtained from 150 million to 200 million T cells. The study aimed to test whether signatures of past pathogen exposure could be identified by cataloging public T cell receptors. Typing coverage varied by locus: about 629-630 donors for A, B, C, DRB1 and DQB1; roughly 560 for DQA1; around 570 for DPA1; 450 to 480 for DPB1. Donor age, sex, ethnicity and CMV serostatus were collected together with the repertoire data. High-throughput TCR immunosequencing, statistical association of individual TCRs with disease status, and machine learning were combined to predict cytomegalovirus infection status. Every discovery cohort repertoire had been produced on one sequencing platform. On average, approximately 250,000 unique TCR beta nucleotide sequences were sequenced per donor among a few hundred genotyped donors of the cohort, with 15% to 20% of those sequences being non-productive. Roughly 300 gigabases of sequencing data and around 85 million unique TCR sequences made up an early release that covered several hundred HLA-typed donors. In a later genetic analysis, genome-wide SNP genotypes for about 65% of the roughly 670 donors were used, and that subset was treated as a discovery cohort. An earlier analysis of several hundred of the donors used high-throughput TCR beta sequencing to judge whether each TCR beta V gene segment behaved as functional or pseudogenic. Both class I and class II loci were covered by HLA typing, at four-digit resolution. In the later analysis, no new phenotypic data were used to find candidate immune exposures; instead, reliance was placed on TCR beta sequences and their occurrence across donors. Of the roughly 400 genotyped donors, around 81% fell in the genetic ancestry cluster associated with self-reported Caucasian donors. Using immunosequencing, the study profiled T cell repertoires from 500 to 800 subjects and related those repertoires to cytomegalovirus serostatus. To study patterns of TCR occurrence, a later analysis re-analyzed previously published TCR beta repertoires from more than 550 donors and added high-resolution HLA genotyping. Along with the roughly 670-subject first cohort, a separate validation cohort of over a hundred different subjects was used. Roughly five DR-DQ haplotypes were handled as single units for association and clustering, since linkage in the cohort was strong.

Trimming removed 2 bases from V and 6 bases from J, leaving 17 bases between the germline ends. CDR1 MGHRA and CDR2 YSYEKL were looked up in the germline V gene. The CDR3 numbers 16 residues from cysteine through phenylalanine. Just CDR3 DNA is preserved here, 48 bases in frame from base 1. For this clone: No cognate antigen has been identified for it. Per-nucleotide qualities are absent, and no much larger clonotype sits a single base away.

The library was generated by the immunoSEQ multiplex PCR assay. For the multiplex PCR, a mixture combining 60 forward primers for TCR Vbeta segments and 13 reverse primers for TCR Jbeta segments was used. The CDR3 region of rearranged TCR beta genes was amplified from genomic DNA with a multiplex PCR assay. Amplified TCR beta libraries were sequenced as 87-base-pair reads on the Illumina HiSeq System. The published analysis was carried out like this. A later analysis tallied about 77 million unique TCR beta chains across the approximately 670 repertoires, and approximately 9.9 million of those chains were shared by two or more donors. Raw reads were error-corrected and collapsed into unique sequences with a nearest-neighbor algorithm that merged closely related sequences to remove PCR and sequencing errors. Alignment of CDR3 sequences to IMGT reference sequences was used to assign V, D and J gene segments. For a sequence to be retained, a match of at least six nucleotides was required to both a V gene segment and a J gene segment. Rearrangements were classified as productive when the CDR3 lacked stop codons and remained in frame with V and J, and all other rearrangements were classified as non-productive. CDR3 was defined according to IMGT convention as the region running from the second conserved V-encoded cysteine to the conserved J-encoded phenylalanine. The earlier analysis of fewer than 750 of the donors excluded sequences that lacked an unambiguous match to a single V gene segment. In an earlier analysis of around 600 of the donors, V segments were called functional above 56.7% productive rearrangements and were called segregating when the between-donor standard deviation exceeded 5%. To diagnose cytomegalovirus status from the catalog of TCR beta chain sequences, a statistical classification framework was built. In a later analysis, TCR nucleotide sequences were compared against IMGT/GENE-DB human TR gene sequences so that V and J genes could be assigned. A later analysis assigned CDR3 sequences and most-parsimonious VDJ recombination scenarios with the TCRdist pipeline. In a later analysis, each TCR beta chain was defined by its CDR3 amino acid sequence together with its V-gene family, and reads without a unique V-gene family were excluded. As a way to deal with suspected cross-contamination and a sequencing artifact, a later analysis dropped roughly 620 nucleotide sequences that were highly shared and had low generation probability. In a later analysis, a clonal expansion index for each public chain was calculated from normalized within-repertoire ranks of inferred template counts. In a later analysis, generation probabilities were computed using a VDJ recombination model fitted to out-of-frame rearrangements, and the results were checked against IGoR. In a later analysis, hypergeometric tests were used to score TCR-TCR, TCR-HLA and TCR-CMV co-occurrence, with a repertoire-size bias correction applied to TCR pairs. In a later analysis, false discovery rates were estimated by permuting HLA or CMV assignments 20 times. In a later analysis, co-occurring TCRs were grouped using DBSCAN, with TCRdist sequence similarity added in when clustering inside HLA-allele-positive subsets. Co-occurrence clustering excluded repertoires with fewer than 30,000 or more than 120,000 public chains, plus five with anomalous nucleotide sharing. TCRdb re-hosts the immuneACCESS table, in-frame sequences only. Its copies lack some clones; in the studies checked, an unresolved V gene accounts for under half of them, and the cause for the rest is not known. From that table come the V and J calls and clone size; the DNA was used to work out D and trimming. The sample profile shows some 96,000 clones; 76% of them were found once. Roughly 19% of the sample belongs to the ten largest clones.

The cohort consisted of 600 or so healthy bone marrow donors. Cohort members were all nominally healthy when sampled, although unrecorded immune exposures were likely present. The donor was CMV seropositive and was included in the group of approximately 300 seropositive cohort members. Every donor gave a peripheral blood sample, and the peripheral blood mononuclear cells from that sample were used for TCR beta sequencing. Genomic DNA extraction from the blood cell samples was performed with the Qiagen DNeasy Blood Extraction Kit. Overall study results and their limits: A later analysis associated some 17,000 TCR beta sequences with specific HLA alleles at a false discovery rate of 0.05. Some IMGT-functional V segments, including TRBV6-2 and TRBV6-3, could not be told apart with the 87-base-pair reads, so those segments were excluded. In both the original and validation cohorts, the classifier was reported to diagnose cytomegalovirus status with high specificity and sensitivity. Because counts were too low, some 17 rarely observed V segments, including chromosome 9 orphons, were excluded from the earlier analysis of 587 of the donors. A group of highly shared sequence variants was considered likely to be a technical artifact of the sequencing pipeline. Most CMV-associated TCR beta chains appeared to be HLA-restricted in a later analysis, and the HLA associations seemed to be driven largely by CMV exposure. Presence/absence analyses assumed roughly uniform sequencing depth across donors, an assumption that may not hold. While some public TCRs were present in many individuals, most TCR sequences turned up only very rarely across donors. Because HLA typing was missing for some donors at each locus, association tests included only the typed subset. In vitro tests confirmed that a few of the cytomegalovirus-associated TCR beta chains recognize cytomegalovirus antigens. In a later analysis, HLA-associated TCR beta chains were found to be more clonally expanded and to have lower generation probabilities than equally common non-associated chains. Linkage disequilibrium might explain the correlated functional status among segregating V segments, but an unknown experimental factor could not be ruled out. A later genetic analysis reported fewer N-insertions in productive TCRs among donors in an Asian-associated ancestry cluster than the approximately 700-donor mean. A later analysis reported that several top co-occurrence clusters appeared linked to parvovirus B19, influenza, CMV and Epstein-Barr virus. In a later analysis, the rate of TCR association differed among HLA loci, with DRB1 alleles having the most associated TCRs and HLA-C alleles having the fewest. The authors suggested that the approach could potentially be generalized to other disease states and immunological phenotypes. The cohort was sequenced for TCR beta chains only, and without alpha or paired-chain data the features that could be detected were limited. A total of 164 TCR beta chains were listed by the study as associated with cytomegalovirus. An earlier analysis of roughly 570 of the donors showed that most TCR beta V segments appeared in productive rearrangements either about 87% or about 30% of the time, which broadly matched IMGT annotations. When HLA alleles, especially DR and DQ, strongly co-occurred, attributing TCR associations to individual alleles was difficult. A further reported finding was that TCR beta sequences accurately predicted the HLA-A and HLA-B alleles for most subjects in the first cohort. CMV serostatus was the only immune exposure information available for the cohort. V-gene and J-gene trimming of TCR beta chains was associated with a missense DCLRE1C variant in a later genetic analysis, and the association was replicated in an independent cohort.

This chain is built from TRBV4-1 and TRBJ2-1; the D segment could be TRBD2, given 6 matching bases. The sequenced sample consisted of PBMCs. The sequence was collected from a woman in her sixties or seventies in good health and CMV-seropositive. CDR3 sequence: CASSQTGLLKINEQFF. The DNA reads TGCGCCAGCAGCCAAACGGGACTCCTTAAGATCAATGAGCAGTTCTTC.